The present TCR beta chain was sequenced within a study of T cells in Graves' hyperthyroidism and ophthalmopathy. Study-level findings and limits: Most clonotypes expanded in the thyroid (above 0.001) were also present in blood.

Amplification targeted TCR beta CDR3 regions from RNA transcripts. A first-round RT-PCR of the TCR CDR3 used the HTBI primer set. TCRdb ran MiXCR on the multiplex PCR reads and lists one entry per CDR3 protein. The data contain some 570,000 distinct CDR3 sequences, 14% of them singletons. In germline, CDR1 is MNHEY, CDR2 SMNVEV (reference sequence). V was shortened by 8 bases and J by 0 bases, with 17 bases between the two germline ends. The CDR3 covers 16 residues. Lactation, pregnancy, other autoimmune disease or uncontrolled infection led to exclusion of patients. Thyroid ultrasound, orbital computed tomography, clinical symptoms, and serum thyroxine and TRAb underpinned diagnoses. This clonotype was recorded many times. The antigen remains undetermined.

The V gene is TRBV27, the J gene TRBJ2-4; a possible D gene is TRBD2 (5 bases). This TCR came from a woman aged 18-30 years with Graves' ophthalmopathy. Sequencing input: blood. CDR3 region: CASGTGITLAKNIQYF. CDR3 DNA: TGTGCCAGCGGCACCGGGATAACACTAGCCAAAAACATTCAGTACTTC.